The TCR beta chain described here comes from a study of cytomegalovirus exposure and HLA in healthy donors. Trimming left V 0 bases short and J 7 bases short, with 4 bases between. CDR3 length: 11 residues. Germline V gives CDR1 SGHDT, CDR2 YYEEEE. Donors came from a validation cohort of 90 to 150 subjects, distinct from the first 666-subject cohort. On this clone itself: Its antigen is unknown.

Measured with immunoSEQ multiplex PCR; TCRdb has only the in-frame clones, and not every one. The repertoire holds over 110,000 clones, with roughly 86% as singletons. The study, taken as a whole, reports: Three chains tied to CMV proved CMV antigen-specific in vitro. Most TCR sequences were uncommon, yet certain public TCRs appeared in many donors. There were under 200 TCR beta chains listed as cytomegalovirus-associated.

This receptor was identified in a man between 18 and 29 years old in good health and CMV-seropositive. Sequencing was done on a sample of PBMCs. V and J are TRBV5-6 and TRBJ1-2; D gene ambiguous. The CDR3 loop reads CASSLVSGYTF. The DNA for the CDR3 is TGTGCCAGCAGCTTGGTTAGTGGCTACACCTTC.